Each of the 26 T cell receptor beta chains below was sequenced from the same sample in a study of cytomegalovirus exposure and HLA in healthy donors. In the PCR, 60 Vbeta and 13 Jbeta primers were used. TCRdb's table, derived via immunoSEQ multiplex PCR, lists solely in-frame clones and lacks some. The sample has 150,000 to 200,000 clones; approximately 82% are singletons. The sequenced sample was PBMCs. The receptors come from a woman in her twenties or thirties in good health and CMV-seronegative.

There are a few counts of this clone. The CDR3 spells CAISEGTTGSYEQYF. CDR3 nucleotides: TGTGCCATCAGTGAGGGGACTACTGGCTCCTACGAGCAGTACTTC. V gene TRBV10-3 combines with J gene TRBJ2-7; 7 bases are shared with TRBD2. The CDR3 has 15 amino acids. The germline CDR1 and CDR2 sequences are ENHRY and SYGVKD. J was trimmed by 0 bases and V by 2 bases; bases with no gene match: 4.

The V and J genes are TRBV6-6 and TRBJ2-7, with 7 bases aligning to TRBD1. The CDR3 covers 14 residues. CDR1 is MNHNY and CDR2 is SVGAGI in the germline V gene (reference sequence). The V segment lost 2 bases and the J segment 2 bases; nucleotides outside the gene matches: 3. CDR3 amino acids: CASSYDRVAYEQYF. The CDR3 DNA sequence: TGTGCCAGCAGTTACGACAGGGTCGCCTACGAGCAGTACTTC.

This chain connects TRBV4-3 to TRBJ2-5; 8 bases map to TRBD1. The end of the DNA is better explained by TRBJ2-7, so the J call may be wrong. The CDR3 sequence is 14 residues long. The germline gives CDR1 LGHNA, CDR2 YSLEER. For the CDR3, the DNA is TGCGCCAGCAGGTATAACAGGGGGGCTTACGAGCAGTACTTC. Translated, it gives CASRYNRGAYEQYF.

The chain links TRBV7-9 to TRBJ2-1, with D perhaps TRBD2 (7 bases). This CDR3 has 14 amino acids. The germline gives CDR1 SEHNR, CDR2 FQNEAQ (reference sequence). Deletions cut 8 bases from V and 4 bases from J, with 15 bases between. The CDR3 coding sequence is TGTGCCAGCGGGGGAGGGGGGGCTTACAATGAGCAGTTCTTC. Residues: CASGGGGAYNEQFF.

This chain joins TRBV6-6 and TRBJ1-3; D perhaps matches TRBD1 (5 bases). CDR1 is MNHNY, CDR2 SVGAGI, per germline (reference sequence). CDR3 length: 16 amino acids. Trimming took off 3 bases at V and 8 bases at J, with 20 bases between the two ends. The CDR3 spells CASSYQGPQPTDTIYF. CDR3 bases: TGTGCCAGCAGTTATCAGGGCCCCCAACCAACAGACACCATATATTTT.

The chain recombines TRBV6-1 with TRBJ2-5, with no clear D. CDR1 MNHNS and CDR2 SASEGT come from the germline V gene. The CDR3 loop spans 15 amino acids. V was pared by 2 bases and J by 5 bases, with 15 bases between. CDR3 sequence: CASSELRNGWETQYF. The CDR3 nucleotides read TGTGCCAGCAGTGAACTCCGGAACGGGTGGGAGACCCAGTACTTC.

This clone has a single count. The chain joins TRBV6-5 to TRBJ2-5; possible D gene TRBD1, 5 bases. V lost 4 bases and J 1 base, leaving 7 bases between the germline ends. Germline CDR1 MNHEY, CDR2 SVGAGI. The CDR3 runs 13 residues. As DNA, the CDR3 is TGTGCCAGCAGTTTCGACAGCCAAGAGACCCAGTACTTC. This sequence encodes CASSFDSQETQYF.

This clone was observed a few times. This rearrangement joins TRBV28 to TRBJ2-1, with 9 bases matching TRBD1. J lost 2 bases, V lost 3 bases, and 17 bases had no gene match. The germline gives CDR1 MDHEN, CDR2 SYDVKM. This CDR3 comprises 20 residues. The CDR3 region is CASSFPNTGGVSGTYNEQFF. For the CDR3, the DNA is TGTGCCAGCAGTTTTCCGAATACAGGGGGCGTGTCGGGCACCTACAATGAGCAGTTCTTC.

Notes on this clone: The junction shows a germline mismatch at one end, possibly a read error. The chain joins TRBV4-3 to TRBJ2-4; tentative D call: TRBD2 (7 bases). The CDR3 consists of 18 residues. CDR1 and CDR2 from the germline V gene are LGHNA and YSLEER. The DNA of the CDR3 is TGCGCCAGCAGCCAAGATCCCGCGGGGGCGGGAGCGAGAAACAGTCAGTACTTC. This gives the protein CASSQDPAGAGARNSQYF.

The CDR3 loop is CASSFAGGRDTQYF. The CDR3 bases are TGTGCCAGCAGTTTCGCGGGAGGACGAGATACGCAGTATTTT. The chain joins TRBV27 to TRBJ2-3; 8 bases line up with TRBD2. The ends lost 3 bases at V and 5 bases at J; junction bases unmatched: 4. Germline CDR1 MNHEY, CDR2 SMNVEV (reference sequence). The CDR3 consists of 14 residues.

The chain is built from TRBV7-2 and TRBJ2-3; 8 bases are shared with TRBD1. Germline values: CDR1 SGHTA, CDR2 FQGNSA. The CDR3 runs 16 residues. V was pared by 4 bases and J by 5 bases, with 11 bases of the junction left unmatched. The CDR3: CASSSTGAGGKDTQYF. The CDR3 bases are TGTGCCAGCAGCTCGACGGGTGCAGGGGGCAAAGATACGCAGTATTTT. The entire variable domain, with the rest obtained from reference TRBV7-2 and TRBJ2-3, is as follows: GAGVSQSPSNKVTEKGKDVELRCDPISGHTALYWYRQSLGQGLEFLIYFQGNSAPDKSGLPSDRFSAERTGGSVSTLTIQRTQQEDSAVYLCASSSTGAGGKDTQYFGPGTRLTVL.

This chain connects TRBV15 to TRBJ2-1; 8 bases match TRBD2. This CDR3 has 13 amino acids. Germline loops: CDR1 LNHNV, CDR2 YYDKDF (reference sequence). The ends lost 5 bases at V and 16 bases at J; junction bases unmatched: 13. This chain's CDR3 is CATSAGGAMGYFF. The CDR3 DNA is TGTGCCACCAGCGCGGGGGGAGCCATGGGTTATTTCTTC.

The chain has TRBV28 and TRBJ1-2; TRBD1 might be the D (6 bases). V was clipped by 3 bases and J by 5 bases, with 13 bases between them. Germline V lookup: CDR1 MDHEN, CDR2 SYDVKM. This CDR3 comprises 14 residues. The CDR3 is CASSFGQGKYGYTF. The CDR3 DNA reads TGTGCCAGCAGTTTTGGGCAGGGGAAGTATGGCTACACCTTC.

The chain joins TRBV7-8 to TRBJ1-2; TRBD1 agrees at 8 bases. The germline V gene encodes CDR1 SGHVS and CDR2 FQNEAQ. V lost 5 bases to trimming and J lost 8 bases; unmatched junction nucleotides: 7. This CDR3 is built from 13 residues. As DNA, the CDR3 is TGTGCCAGCAGCCCGACAGGGGAGGTCGGCTACACCTTC. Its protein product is CASSPTGEVGYTF.

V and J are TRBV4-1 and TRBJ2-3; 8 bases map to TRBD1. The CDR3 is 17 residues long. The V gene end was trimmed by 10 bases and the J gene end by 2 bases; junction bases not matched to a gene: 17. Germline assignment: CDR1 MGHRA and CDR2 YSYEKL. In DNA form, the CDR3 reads TGCGCCACCCAATTTGGTCCGGGACAGGACCACACAGATACGCAGTATTTT. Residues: CATQFGPGQDHTDTQYF.

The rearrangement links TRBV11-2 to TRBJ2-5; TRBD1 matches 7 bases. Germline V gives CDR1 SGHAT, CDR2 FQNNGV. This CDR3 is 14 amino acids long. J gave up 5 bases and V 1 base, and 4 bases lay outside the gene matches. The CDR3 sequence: CASSLGSQGETQYF. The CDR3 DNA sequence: TGTGCCAGCAGCTTAGGGTCACAGGGGGAGACCCAGTACTTC.

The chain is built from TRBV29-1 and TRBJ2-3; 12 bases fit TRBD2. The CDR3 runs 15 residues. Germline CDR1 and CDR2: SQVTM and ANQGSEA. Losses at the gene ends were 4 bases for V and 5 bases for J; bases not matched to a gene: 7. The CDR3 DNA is TGCAGCGTTGCGGCGACTAGCGGGAGAGAAGATACGCAGTATTTT. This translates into CSVAATSGREDTQYF.

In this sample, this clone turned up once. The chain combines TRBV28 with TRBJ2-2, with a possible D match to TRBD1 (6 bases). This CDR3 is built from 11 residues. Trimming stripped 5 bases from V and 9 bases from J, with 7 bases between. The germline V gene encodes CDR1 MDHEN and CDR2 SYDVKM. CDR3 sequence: CASSGDRELFF. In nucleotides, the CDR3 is TGTGCCAGCAGTGGGGACAGGGAGCTGTTTTTT.

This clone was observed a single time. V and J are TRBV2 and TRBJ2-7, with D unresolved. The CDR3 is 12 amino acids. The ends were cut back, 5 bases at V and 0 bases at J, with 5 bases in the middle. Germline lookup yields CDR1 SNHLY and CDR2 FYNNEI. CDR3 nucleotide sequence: TGTGCCAGCAGTAGGAGCTCCTACGAGCAGTACTTC. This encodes CASSRSSYEQYF.

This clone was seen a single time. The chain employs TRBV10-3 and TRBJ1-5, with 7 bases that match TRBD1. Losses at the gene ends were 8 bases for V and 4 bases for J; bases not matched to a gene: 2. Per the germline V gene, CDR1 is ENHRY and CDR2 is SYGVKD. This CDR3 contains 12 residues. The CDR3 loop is CAIGQVNQPQHF. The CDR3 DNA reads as TGTGCCATCGGACAGGTTAATCAGCCCCAGCATTTT.

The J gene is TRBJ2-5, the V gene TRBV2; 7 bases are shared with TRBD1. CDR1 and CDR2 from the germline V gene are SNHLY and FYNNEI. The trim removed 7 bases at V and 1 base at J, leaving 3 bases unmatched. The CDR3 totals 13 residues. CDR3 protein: CASKGGVQETQYF. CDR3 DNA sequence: TGTGCCAGCAAAGGGGGCGTCCAAGAGACCCAGTACTTC.

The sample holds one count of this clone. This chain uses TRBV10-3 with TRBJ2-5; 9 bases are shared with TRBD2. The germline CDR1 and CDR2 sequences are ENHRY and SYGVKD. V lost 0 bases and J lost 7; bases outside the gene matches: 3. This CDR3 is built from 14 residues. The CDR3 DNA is TGTGCCATCAGTGAGTCGGGACTAGCAGGGACCCAGTACTTC. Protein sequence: CAISESGLAGTQYF.

The CDR3 loop reads CASSSRGGSSGANVLTF. CDR3 nucleotides: TGTGCCAGCAGCTCGAGGGGGGGATCCTCTGGGGCCAACGTCCTGACTTTC. This chain uses TRBV7-3 with TRBJ2-6, with D possibly being TRBD2 (7 bases). V was shortened by 4 bases and J by 0 bases, with 13 bases between the two germline ends. The CDR3 has 17 residues. The V gene's germline CDR1 is SGHTA and CDR2 FQGTGA.

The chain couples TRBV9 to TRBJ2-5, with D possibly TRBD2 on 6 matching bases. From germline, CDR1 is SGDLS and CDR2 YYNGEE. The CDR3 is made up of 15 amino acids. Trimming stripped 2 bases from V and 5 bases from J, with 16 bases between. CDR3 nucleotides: TGTGCCAGCAGCGTCATTGGTGCGGGGATGGAGACCCAGTACTTC. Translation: CASSVIGAGMETQYF.

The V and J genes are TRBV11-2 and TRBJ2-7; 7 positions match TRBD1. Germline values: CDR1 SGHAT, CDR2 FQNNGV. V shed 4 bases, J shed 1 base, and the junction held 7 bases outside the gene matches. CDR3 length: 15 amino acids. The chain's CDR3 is CASSWHRGSSYEQYF. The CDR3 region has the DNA TGTGCCAGCAGCTGGCACAGGGGATCTTCCTACGAGCAGTACTTC.

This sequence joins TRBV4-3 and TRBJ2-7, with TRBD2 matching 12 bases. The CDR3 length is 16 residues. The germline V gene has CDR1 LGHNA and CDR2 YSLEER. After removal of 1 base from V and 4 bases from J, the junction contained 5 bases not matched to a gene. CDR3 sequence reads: CASSQASGRAYYEQYF. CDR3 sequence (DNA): TGCGCCAGCAGCCAAGCTAGCGGGAGGGCTTATTACGAGCAGTACTTC.